This T cell receptor beta chain was captured in a study of blood T cell repertoires in COVID-19. Per germline, CDR1 SGHNT and CDR2 YYREEE (reference sequence). The CDR3 loop spans 15 amino acids. Trimming took 2 bases from V and 5 from J, leaving 16 bases between them. Libraries were prepared by immunoSEQ multiplex PCR; TCRdb keeps only in-frame clonotypes and omits some of them. The sample has 200,000 to 250,000 clones; 84% are singletons. This clonotype was obtained from a man between 45 and 60 years old with active or convalescent COVID-19. The sample was peripheral blood. The chain couples TRBV5-4 to TRBJ2-5, with D perhaps matching TRBD1 (7 bases). The chain's CDR3 is CASSFSGGRRETQYF. The CDR3 DNA reads TGTGCCAGCAGCTTTTCAGGGGGGAGGAGGGAGACCCAGTACTTC. Full variable domain (missing parts from reference TRBV5-4 and TRBJ2-5): ETGVTQSPTHLIKTRGQQVTLRCSSQSGHNTVSWYQQALGQGPQFIFQYYREEENGRGNFPPRFSGLQFPNYSSELNVNALELDDSALYLCASSFSGGRRETQYFGPGTRLLVL.